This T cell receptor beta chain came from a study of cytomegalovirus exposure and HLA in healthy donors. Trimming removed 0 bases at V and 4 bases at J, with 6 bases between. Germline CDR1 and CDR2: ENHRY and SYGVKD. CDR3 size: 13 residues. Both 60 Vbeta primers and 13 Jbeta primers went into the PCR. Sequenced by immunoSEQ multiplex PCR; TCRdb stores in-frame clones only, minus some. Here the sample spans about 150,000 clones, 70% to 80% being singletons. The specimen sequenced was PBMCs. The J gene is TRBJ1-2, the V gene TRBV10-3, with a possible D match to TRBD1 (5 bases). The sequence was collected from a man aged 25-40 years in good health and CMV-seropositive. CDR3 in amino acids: CAISESQGYGYTF. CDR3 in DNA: TGTGCCATCAGTGAGTCCCAGGGCTATGGCTACACCTTC.